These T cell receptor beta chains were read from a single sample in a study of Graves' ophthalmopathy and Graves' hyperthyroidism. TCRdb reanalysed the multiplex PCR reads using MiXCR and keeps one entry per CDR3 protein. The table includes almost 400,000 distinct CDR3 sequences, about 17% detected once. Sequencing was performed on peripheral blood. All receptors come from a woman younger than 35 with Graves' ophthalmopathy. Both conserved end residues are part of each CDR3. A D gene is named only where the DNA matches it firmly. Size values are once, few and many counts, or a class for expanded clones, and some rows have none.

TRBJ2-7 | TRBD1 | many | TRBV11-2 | CASSSPQGARYEQYF | TGTGCCAGCAGCTCACCACAGGGGGCTCGGTACGAGCAGTACTTC
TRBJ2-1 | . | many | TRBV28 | CASGLGRVDEQFF | TGTGCCTCCGGACTGGGGCGGGTTGATGAGCAGTTCTTC
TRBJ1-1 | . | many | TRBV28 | CASSSEQGLWGTEAFF | TGTGCCAGCAGTTCCGAGCAGGGGCTCTGGGGCACTGAAGCTTTCTTT
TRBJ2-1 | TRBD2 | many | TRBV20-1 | CSAMGYRDYDEQFF | TGCAGTGCTATGGGCTATCGGGACTACGATGAGCAGTTCTTC
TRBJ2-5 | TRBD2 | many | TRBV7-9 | CASSFQSGGGQETQYF | TGTGCCAGCAGCTTCCAAAGCGGGGGAGGCCAAGAGACCCAGTACTTC
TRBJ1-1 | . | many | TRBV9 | CASTLQDLDTEAFF | TGTGCCAGCACCCTACAGGATTTGGACACTGAAGCTTTCTTT
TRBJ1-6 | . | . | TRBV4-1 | CASSHPSVGSNSPLHF | TGCGCCAGCAGCCACCCCTCAGTGGGTTCTAATTCACCCCTCCACTTT
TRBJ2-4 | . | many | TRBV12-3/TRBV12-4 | CASSARRKNIQYF | TGTGCCAGCAGTGCCCGAAGAAAAAACATTCAGTACTTC
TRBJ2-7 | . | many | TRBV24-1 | CATSEPDGYSYEQYF | TGTGCCACCAGTGAACCCGACGGTTACTCCTACGAGCAGTACTTC
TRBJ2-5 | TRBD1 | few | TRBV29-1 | CSGTPGGQETQYF | TGCAGCGGGACCCCAGGGGGCCAAGAGACCCAGTACTTC
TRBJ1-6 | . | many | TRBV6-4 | CASSDRSNSPLHF | TGTGCCAGCAGCGACAGGAGTAATTCACCCCTCCACTTT
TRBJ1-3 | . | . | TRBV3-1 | CASSQEGHGNTIYF | TGTGCCAGCAGCCAAGAAGGCCATGGAAACACCATATATTTT
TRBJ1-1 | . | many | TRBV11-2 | CASSLEGRLNTEAFF | TGTGCCAGCAGCTTAGAGGGCAGGTTGAACACTGAAGCTTTCTTT
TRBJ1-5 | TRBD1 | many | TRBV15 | CATSRDGRGQGQPQHF | TGTGCCACCAGCAGAGATGGCAGGGGGCAGGGTCAGCCCCAGCATTTT
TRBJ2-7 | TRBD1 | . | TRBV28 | CASSLDETGGEQYF | TGTGCCAGCAGTTTAGACGAAACAGGGGGCGAGCAGTACTTC
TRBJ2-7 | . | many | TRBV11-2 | CASSLEGSPRYEQYF | TGTGCCAGCAGCTTAGAGGGGTCGCCGCGCTACGAGCAGTACTTC
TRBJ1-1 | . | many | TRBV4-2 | CASSARSGPTEAFF | TGTGCCAGCAGTGCGCGGTCGGGGCCCACTGAAGCTTTCTTT
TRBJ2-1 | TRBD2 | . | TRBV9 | CASSVKVGTSRINEQFF | TGTGCCAGCAGCGTAAAGGTGGGGACTAGTCGTATCAATGAGCAGTTCTTC
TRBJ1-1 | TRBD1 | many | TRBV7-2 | CASSYRTGKGSEAFF | TGTGCCAGCAGCTATCGGACAGGGAAAGGTTCTGAAGCTTTCTTT
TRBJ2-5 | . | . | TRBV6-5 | CASRDFGETQYF | TGTGCCAGCAGGGACTTCGGGGAGACCCAGTACTTC
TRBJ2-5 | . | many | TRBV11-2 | CASSFGRQETQYF | TGTGCCAGCAGCTTCGGCAGGCAAGAGACCCAGTACTTC
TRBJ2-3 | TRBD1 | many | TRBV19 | CASSIRGPGVAQYF | TGTGCCAGTAGTATTAGGGGGCCCGGGGTGGCGCAGTATTTT
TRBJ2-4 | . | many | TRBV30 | CAWSVQGGVNSKNIQYF | TGTGCCTGGAGTGTACAGGGAGGGGTGAACTCCAAAAACATTCAGTACTTC
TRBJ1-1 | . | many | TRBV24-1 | CATSARTEAFF | TGTGCCACCAGTGCGCGAACTGAAGCTTTCTTT
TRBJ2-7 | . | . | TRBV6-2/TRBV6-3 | CASSYGLRLTYEQYF | TGTGCCAGCAGTTACGGTCTACGACTTACCTACGAGCAGTACTTC
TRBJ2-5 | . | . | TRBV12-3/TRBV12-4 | CASSLAKGGGLRETQYF | TGTGCCAGCAGTTTAGCGAAGGGGGGGGGACTGCGGGAGACCCAGTACTTC
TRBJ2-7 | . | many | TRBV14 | CASSQGKADSYF | TGTGCCAGCAGCCAAGGGAAGGCGGACTCGTACTTC
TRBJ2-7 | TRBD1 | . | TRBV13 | CASSRELDREPYWQYF | TGTGCCAGCAGCCGCGAATTGGACAGGGAACCATACTGGCAGTACTTC
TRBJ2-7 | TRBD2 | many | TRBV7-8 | CASSPGGGALAGGPYEQYF | TGTGCCAGCAGCCCCGGGGGAGGGGCCCTAGCGGGAGGGCCGTACGAGCAGTACTTC
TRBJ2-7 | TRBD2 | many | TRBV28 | CASSSRTSGASYEQYF | TGTGCCAGCAGTTCCAGGACTAGCGGGGCCTCCTACGAGCAGTACTTC
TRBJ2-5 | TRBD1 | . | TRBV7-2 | CASSTGQGETQYF | TGTGCCAGCTCAACGGGACAGGGGGAGACCCAGTACTTC
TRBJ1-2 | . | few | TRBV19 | CASSIPGHLDYGYTF | TGTGCCAGTAGTATACCGGGACATCTTGACTATGGCTACACCTTC
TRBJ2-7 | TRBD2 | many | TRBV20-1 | CSARDPSRGGVSEQYF | TGCAGTGCTAGAGACCCTAGCCGCGGGGGTGTAAGCGAGCAGTACTTC
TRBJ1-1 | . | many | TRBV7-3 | CASSLRAGGRGAEAFF | TGTGCCAGCAGCCTAAGGGCGGGGGGACGGGGCGCTGAAGCTTTCTTT
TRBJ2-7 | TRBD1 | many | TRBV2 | CASSEDRGSYEQYF | TGTGCCAGCAGCGAGGACAGGGGCAGCTACGAGCAGTACTTC
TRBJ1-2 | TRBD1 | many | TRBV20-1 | CSASISTGGYGYTF | TGCAGTGCCTCAATTTCCACAGGGGGCTATGGCTACACCTTC
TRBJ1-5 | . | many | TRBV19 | CASSMIVNQPQHF | TGTGCCAGTAGTATGATAGTCAATCAGCCCCAGCATTTT